The entry that follows covers one T cell receptor (beta chain) sequence. This clonotype occurred a few times. The target of this receptor is not known. No much larger clonotype is one base removed from it; base qualities were not supplied. TCR cDNA was synthesized by 5'RACE template switching, which introduced a universal primer site and unique molecular identifiers. Priming of cDNA synthesis was performed from both the TCR alpha and TCR beta constant segments. Library amplification involved two PCR steps, and the second step added sample barcodes and sequencing adapters. Libraries were sequenced on Illumina HiSeq 2500 (2x100 bp) or NovaSeq (2x150 bp). Concerning the study's data processing: MIGEC handled demultiplexing of reads and collapsing into UMI consensus sequences, while MiXCR performed V(D)J alignment. Clonotypes responding to the vaccine were identified with edgeR on replicate PBMC samples, with the criteria of FDR below 0.01 and a log2 fold change above 5 up to day 15. Each bulk clonotype received a CD4 or CD8 identity based on whether the sequenced CD4 or CD8 repertoire contained that clonotype at higher abundance. The raw public reads went through TCRdb reprocessing: fastp at Q25, MiXCR clone calling, in-frame beta chains kept. Every distinct CDR3 protein forms one entry, paired with its most common genes and DNA. The authors' filters were not applied to this entry. The sample table contains some 500,000 distinct CDR3 sequences; only one count was recorded for roughly 13% of them. The ten largest clones take up more than 12% of the sample.

This entry comes from a study of T cells after yellow fever vaccination (dated by TCRdb to the late 2010s). Study-wide context: The SMART-Seq v4 Ultra Low Input RNA kit was used to prepare libraries from fractions with low cell numbers. To follow T-cell clones before and after primary and booster YFV17D yellow fever vaccination, bulk TCR alpha and beta repertoires were sequenced over time. Two healthy male donors, one aged 18 to 29 and one aged 30 to 39 years, were included in the cohort. Bulk PBMC replicates and cell subsets were isolated from blood drawn at multiple timepoints before and after both primary and secondary immunization.

CDR1 SQVTM and CDR2 ANQGSEA are derived from the germline V gene. Including the terminal cysteine and phenylalanine, the CDR3 comprises 13 residues. The retained sequence is limited to the CDR3, 39 bases, with the frame set at the first base. A distance of 10 bases separates the germline ends of V and J, which lose 7 bases and 0 bases respectively. The sample's treatment or condition label is to be understood as: live attenuated yellow fever vaccine strain. At every blood-draw timepoint, two biological replicates of bulk PBMCs were collected. A standard Ficoll-Paque protocol was used to isolate PBMCs from peripheral blood. TriZol was used to extract RNA from bulk PBMCs, from CD4 and CD8 fractions, and from dextramer-positive and dextramer-negative fractions. Broad study findings and their caveats: A small fraction of clonotypes showed up in both the CD4 and CD8 compartments, probably as a result of convergent recombination. Compared with the primary T-cell response, the secondary T-cell response was weaker but faster, peaking on day 5 rather than day 15. Only a couple of donors were included in the study, so the extent to which the findings can be generalized is limited. FACS-sorted repertoires could contain abundant contaminating clonotypes from the bulk population, so computational filtering was required. After the booster, most of the clones that had expanded following primary vaccination were detected again (just under 97% of CD4 and 80% to 90% of CD8), which suggests that memory was broadly maintained.

The TCR comes from a man in his thirties or forties who received the YFV17D yellow fever vaccine. Material: PBMCs, obtained on the day of the yellow fever booster vaccination. In this chain, TRBV29-1 is recombined with TRBJ1-5; the best D guess is TRBD1, with 5 bases matching. The CDR3 amino acid sequence is: CSGMTDSNQPQHF. The nucleotide sequence reads TGCAGCGGAATGACAGATAGCAATCAGCCCCAGCATTTT.